What follows describes a single TCR beta chain. This clonotype came up many times. It has no known antigen specificity. Nothing much larger sits one base from this clone, and base qualities are not available. This sample is drawn from a study of molecular identifiers for immune sequencing clone quantification (dated 2018 in TCRdb). Some background on the complete study: For a replicate experiment, RNA from roughly 18,000 or 92,000 naive CD8 T cells was divided into five aliquots, and four of the five aliquots were sequenced. The study was a methods study using CD8 T cells to benchmark molecular-identifier clustering-based TCR repertoire sequencing (MIDCIRS) and TCR RNA copy counting. Broad study findings and their caveats: A single cell's worth of spiked-in Jurkat TCR RNA was reported detectable even among 750,000 to 1,000,000 naive CD8 T cells. In CMV-specific effector cells, clones with more than 20 RNA copies contained over 99% of molecules, whereas in naive cells such clones contained under 1% of molecules. The naive libraries included spiked-in Jurkat TCR RNA (around 10 copies' worth), and this RNA is not part of the donor repertoire. When barcode sub-clustering was not used, chimeric consensus sequences inflated TCR diversity, with chimeras reaching as high as 47%. Modeling gave about 3.2 recovered TCR RNA copies per cell versus approximately 9 by digital PCR, implying approximately 30% capture efficiency. Highly expanded clone sizes could be underestimated because identical TCR molecules may share a barcode.

Libraries of naive CD8 T cells were built from approximately 20,000 to 1,000,000 sorted cells, with 10%, 30% or 50% of the purified RNA used. On a BD FACSAria II, naive CD8 T cells were FACS-sorted as CD8+CD4-CCR7+CD45RA+ and collected into RLT Plus buffer. To test detection sensitivity, Jurkat RNA equal to around nine TCR copies was added to samples of about 19,000-1,100,000 naive CD8 T cells. Enrichment of CD8 T cells was performed with RosetteSep CD8+ T Cell Enrichment Cocktail and Ficoll-Paque, after which ACK red cell lysis was carried out. Library preparation was by PCR. Sequencer: Illumina HiSeq 4000. Bulk TCR libraries were made following a previously described method, with the TCR primers given in Table S5. The Qiagen AllPrep DNA/RNA kit was used to purify total RNA. Before any analysis, reads coming from multiple sequencing runs of the same library were combined into one pool. On the study's bioinformatics: Reads were retained only if their TCR constant sequence matched exactly, and those retained reads were trimmed to 150 nt and grouped according to their 12-nt molecular barcodes. Within each barcode group, reads were sub-clustered at a 15% Levenshtein threshold, and quality-weighted consensus sequences were built per RNA molecule. Non-functional sequences were removed, as were lower-count sequences one edit away from another. Based on a fit of two negative binomial distributions, barcode sub-clusters having less than 20% of the maximum read count were discarded. In-frame beta chains were kept once TCRdb had trimmed the public reads at Q25 with fastp and called clones with MiXCR. Every entry covers one CDR3 protein and lists the most common genes and DNA from its rows. TCRdb's processing, not the study's, gives the V and J calls here. The sample table contains 70,000 to 90,000 distinct CDR3 sequences; only one count was recorded for 21% of them. In total, the top ten clones hold roughly 1% of the sample.

Inclusive of the bounding cysteine and phenylalanine, the CDR3 is 19 residues long. Only the CDR3 DNA is retained, 57 bases long and in frame from the first base. Ends trimmed: V by 0 bases, J by 0 bases; bases unmatched to a gene: 12. The germline V gene (reference sequence) supplies CDR1 LGHDT and CDR2 YNNKEL. Sequenced input: naive CD8+ T cells from blood, with Jurkat cell RNA spiked in. The sample's cell subset or site, from its label and the paper: FACS-sorted CD8+CD4-CCR7+CD45RA+ naive T cells. The TCR comes from a human donor in good health. Some libraries in this study had Jurkat cell RNA spiked in. The sequence links TRBV3-1 to TRBJ1-1, with 8 bases in between that match TRBD1. DNA sequence: TGTGCCAGCAGCCAAGATCTGGATACAGGGGGGAGGATGAACACTGAAGCTTTCTTT. Its translation is CASSQDLDTGGRMNTEAFF.